This entry features one TCR beta chain sequence. Its antigen is as yet unknown. UMI labels and 5' RACE were used to prepare the TRB cDNA libraries. TCRdb re-called the 5' RACE reads; every CDR3 protein appears as one record, without DNA. The sample holds some 130,000 distinct CDR3 sequences. The sample belongs to a study of CXCR3-negative and CXCR3-positive naive CD8 T cells. Study-wide context: Overall TRB read output was about 140 million, and each library contained about 1.5 +/- 0.3 million reads. General study points: Naive CXCR3-negative cells resembled naive CXCR3-positive cells in TRBV-TRBJ usage; memory cells differed. Comparison of naive cells showed more hydrophobic TRB CDR3s in CXCR3-positive than in CXCR3-negative naive cells.

This CDR3 comprises 14 residues. Per CD8+ T cell subset, triplicate sorts of 250,000 to 350,000 cells each were done. The chain uses TRBV12-3 or TRBV12-4 and TRBJ2-1; TCRdb reports TRBD1, a call that lacks DNA to check it against. Sequencing used naive CXCR3- CD8+ T cells from blood. Subset given: CD45RO-CCR7+CD27+CD95- naive CD8+ T cells lacking CXCR3 (TNR3-). This TCR was recovered from a human donor in good health. Some clones in this sample may be carry-over from other donors' samples. This CDR3 is CASSLQGSYNEQFF.